This entry describes one T cell receptor beta chain. Its target antigen remains unknown. No much larger clone is present one base from it, and per-base qualities are unavailable. TCR CDR3 regions were amplified from genomic DNA by multiplex PCR using the deep immunoSEQ assay. Extracted genomic DNA from each cell subset was distributed evenly across all wells of several immunoSEQ 96-well plates, and each plate was treated as a replicate. For sorted subsets, each replicate PCR was loaded with roughly 190 ng genomic DNA, equivalent to some 31,000 T cell genomes. Purified libraries were measured with a Qubit 3.0 fluorometer, size-checked on a Bioanalyzer 2100, and measured again with the KAPA Library Quantification kit. Every immunoSEQ 96-well plate was sequenced on a separate single-read 150-cycle Illumina NextSeq 550 flow cell. The study's own analysis went as follows. Because the immunoSEQ output included only junctional sequences and no quality scores, the filtering could not be the same as the filtering used for full-length reads. To assign V/J genes and CDR3, sequences were annotated using PyIR, a Python wrapper for IgBLAST v1.9, with IMGT germline references. Reads with weak V/J assignments (E-value above 1e-6), missing CDR3, stop codons, out-of-frame junctions, or ambiguous translated residues were removed. V3J clonotypes were defined as sequences sharing the same inferred V gene, J gene, and CDR3 amino acid sequence. Percentage overlap between repertoires was calculated by dividing the number of shared unique clonotypes by the size of the smaller repertoire. Repertoire richness was assessed with RTK rarefaction, the Chao1 estimator, and Recon v2.1 estimates of unobserved clonotypes. OLGA was used to compute generation probabilities for all TCRbeta clonotypes that the gDNA method yielded from a handful of donors. The table comes from immuneACCESS by way of TCRdb, which keeps in-frame sequences with V and J called. Part of the clones is missing from these tables; in studies checked, under half for an unresolved V gene and the rest for unknown reasons. The V and J calls and clone size come from that table; D and trimming were worked out from the DNA. The sample table holds a few million clones, of which about 94% were seen once. The top ten constitute 0.13% of the sample.

From cysteine to phenylalanine, the CDR3 is 15 amino acids long. The retained sequence is limited to the CDR3, 45 bases, with the frame set at the first base. V is pruned by 4 bases and J by 1 base, leaving 7 bases of the junction without a gene match. From a lookup of the germline V gene (reference sequence), CDR1 and CDR2 are GTSNPN and SVGIG. The data originate from a study of shared clonotypes between healthy human individuals (dated by TCRdb to the early 2020s). Concerning the study at large: Three men and two women, aged 18 to 49 years, made up the cohort. For each donor, CD4 naive and CD4 memory were each run on three plates, CD8 naive on two plates, and CD8 memory on one plate. To estimate repertoire size and how much clonotypes are shared between individuals, the study performed deep sequencing of blood TCR repertoires from roughly five healthy adults. Different laboratories and diverse techniques were used to prepare libraries and sequence TCR repertoires, to increase sequencing depth and limit assay-specific biases. Each donor's leukapheresis produced roughly between roughly 0.9 and 8.9 billion PBMCs.

The donors were healthy, HIV-negative adults who had no recently reported acute infections or vaccinations. Only Caucasian adults living in Nashville, Tennessee, USA were represented among the donors. CD4+ T cells were enriched through magnetic negative selection, after which naive cells were positively selected on CD45RA and the remaining negative fraction served as the memory subset. After blood collection by leukapheresis, PBMCs were isolated using Ficoll-Histopaque density gradient centrifugation and then cryopreserved in the vapor phase of liquid nitrogen. Analytical flow cytometry was used to check the purity and quantity of every magnetically sorted T cell population. Each sorted fraction had its genomic DNA isolated and then quantified by UV absorbance on a Nanodrop 2000c. Results the study describes overall, beyond this receptor: Incomplete sequencing was indicated by rarefaction of sorted-subset datasets, despite the large sequencing depth. Sampling was restricted to blood, and TCR repertoires in tissues likely differ from the TCR repertoires found in blood. Compared with non-shared clonotypes, clonotypes shared by all four sorted-subset donors had higher generation probabilities. Estimated clonotype richness was generally larger for naive than for memory subsets. The small number of donors limited the genetic and exposure-history diversity represented. Sharing across a few donors was observed for approximately 5% of naive CD4, less than 4% of naive CD8, 2% to 2.5% of memory CD4, and 0.4% of memory CD8 clonotypes. Pairwise subsampling led to the expectation that sequencing depth would affect the degree of clonotype sharing among donors.

The sample consisted of naive CD4+ T cells sorted from blood. The cell subset or site label of this sample denotes: CD45RA+ positively selected. This receptor was obtained from a man between 18 and 29 years old in good health. The chain couples TRBV30 to TRBJ1-1; 9 middle bases align to TRBD1. CDR3 protein: CAWTNRGLGNTEAFF. The sequenced DNA is TGTGCCTGGACGAACAGGGGGCTGGGGAACACTGAAGCTTTCTTT.